This T cell receptor (beta chain) is drawn from a study of T cells after yellow fever vaccination. Study results and limitations: Overlap between CD4 and CD8 compartments was detected for a small share of clonotypes. Abundant clonotypes from the bulk population could contaminate FACS-sorted repertoires. Secondary responses were weaker yet peaked faster, day 5 versus 15. Detected again after the booster were most primary-vaccination clones, at approximately 96% CD4 and around 91% CD8.

On this clonotype: The antigen remains unidentified.

TCRdb passed the 5' RACE reads through MiXCR, listing each CDR3 protein once. In the table there are hundreds of thousands of distinct CDR3 sequences, 5.2% of which are singletons. The sequencing here drew on CD4+ T cells sorted from PBMCs, taken on the day of the yellow fever booster vaccination. The TCR was taken from a man aged 18 to 35 who received the YFV17D yellow fever vaccine.

CDR3 in DNA: TGCGCCAGCAGCACGGGAGCGGGGGGGGCAGATACGCAGTATTTT. This gives the protein CASSTGAGGADTQYF. The chain carries TRBV5-1 and TRBJ2-3; 10 bases align to TRBD2. This CDR3 is 15 amino acids long. The V gene end was trimmed by 4 bases and the J gene end by 4 bases; junction bases not matched to a gene: 6. The germline V gene has CDR1 SGHRS and CDR2 YFSETQ.